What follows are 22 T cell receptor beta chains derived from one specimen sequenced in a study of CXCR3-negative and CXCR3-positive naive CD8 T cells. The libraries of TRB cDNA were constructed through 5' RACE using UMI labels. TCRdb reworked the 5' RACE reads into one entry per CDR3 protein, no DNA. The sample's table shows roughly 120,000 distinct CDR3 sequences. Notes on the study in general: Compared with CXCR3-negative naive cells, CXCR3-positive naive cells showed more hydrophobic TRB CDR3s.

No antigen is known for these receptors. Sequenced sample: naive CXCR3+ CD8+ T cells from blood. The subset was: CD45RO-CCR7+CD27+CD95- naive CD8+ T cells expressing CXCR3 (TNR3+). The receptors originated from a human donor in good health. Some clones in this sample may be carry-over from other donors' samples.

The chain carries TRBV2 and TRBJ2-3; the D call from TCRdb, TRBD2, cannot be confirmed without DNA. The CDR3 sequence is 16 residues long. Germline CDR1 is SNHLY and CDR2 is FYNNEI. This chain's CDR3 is CASRRPGTSGSDTQYF.

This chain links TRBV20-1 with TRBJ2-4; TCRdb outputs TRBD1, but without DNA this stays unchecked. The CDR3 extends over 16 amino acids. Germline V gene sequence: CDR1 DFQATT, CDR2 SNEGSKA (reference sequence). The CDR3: CSARDLDRGTRDIQYF.

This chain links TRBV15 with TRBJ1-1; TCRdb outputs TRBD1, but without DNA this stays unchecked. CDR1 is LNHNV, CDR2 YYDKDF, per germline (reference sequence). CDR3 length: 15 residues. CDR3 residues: CATSRDRGGGTEAFF.

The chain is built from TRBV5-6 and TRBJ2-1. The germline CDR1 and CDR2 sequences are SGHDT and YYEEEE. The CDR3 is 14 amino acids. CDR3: CASIASSSYNEQFF.

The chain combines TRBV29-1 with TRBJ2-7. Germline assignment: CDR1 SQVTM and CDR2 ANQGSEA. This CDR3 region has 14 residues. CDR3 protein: CSVKGTGTSYEQYF.

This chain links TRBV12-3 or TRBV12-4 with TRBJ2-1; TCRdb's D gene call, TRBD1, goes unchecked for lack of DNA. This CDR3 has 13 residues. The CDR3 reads CASTHTRGYEQFF.

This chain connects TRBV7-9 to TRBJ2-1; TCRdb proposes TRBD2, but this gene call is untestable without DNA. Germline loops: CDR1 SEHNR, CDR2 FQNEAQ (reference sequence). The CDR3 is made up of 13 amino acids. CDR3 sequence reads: CASSQGTNNEQFF.

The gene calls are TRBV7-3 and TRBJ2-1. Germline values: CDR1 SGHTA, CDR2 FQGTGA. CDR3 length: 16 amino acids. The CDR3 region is CASAAAANPSYNEQFF.

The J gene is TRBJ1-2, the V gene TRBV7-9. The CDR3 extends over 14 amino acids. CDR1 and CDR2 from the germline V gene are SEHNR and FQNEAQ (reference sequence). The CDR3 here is CATEGRFRNYGYTF. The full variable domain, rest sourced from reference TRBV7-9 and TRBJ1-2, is DTGVSQNPRHKITKRGQNVTFRCDPISEHNRLYWYRQTLGQGPEFLTYFQNEAQLEKSRLLSDRFSAERPKGSFSTLEIQRTEQGDSAMYLCATEGRFRNYGYTFGSGTRLTVV.

The CDR3 region is CASSIDLHEQFF. The J gene is TRBJ2-1, the V gene TRBV19. Germline CDR1 is LNHDA and CDR2 is SQIVND (reference sequence). The CDR3 runs 12 residues.

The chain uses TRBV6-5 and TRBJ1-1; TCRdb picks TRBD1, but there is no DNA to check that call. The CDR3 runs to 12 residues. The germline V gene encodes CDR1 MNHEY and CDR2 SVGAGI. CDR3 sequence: CASNQQGTEAFF.

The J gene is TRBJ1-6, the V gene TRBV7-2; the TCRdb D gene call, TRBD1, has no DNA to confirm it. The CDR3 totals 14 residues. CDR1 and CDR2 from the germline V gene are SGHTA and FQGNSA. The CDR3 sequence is CASSLEGQGSPLHF.

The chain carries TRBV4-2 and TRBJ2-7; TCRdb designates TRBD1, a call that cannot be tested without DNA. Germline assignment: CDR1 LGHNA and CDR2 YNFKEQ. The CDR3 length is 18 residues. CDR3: CASSQDRFDSLGYYEQYF.

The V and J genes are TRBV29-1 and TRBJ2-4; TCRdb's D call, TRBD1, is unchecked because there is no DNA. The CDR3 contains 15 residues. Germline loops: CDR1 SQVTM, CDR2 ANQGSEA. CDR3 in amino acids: CSVGGDLSAKNIQYF.

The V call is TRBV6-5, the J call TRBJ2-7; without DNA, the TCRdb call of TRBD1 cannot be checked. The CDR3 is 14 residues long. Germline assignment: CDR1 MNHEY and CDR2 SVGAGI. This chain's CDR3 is CASSPWDSAYEQYF.

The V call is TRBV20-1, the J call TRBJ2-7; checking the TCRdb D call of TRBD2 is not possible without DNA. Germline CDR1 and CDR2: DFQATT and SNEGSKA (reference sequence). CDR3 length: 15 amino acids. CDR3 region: CSAREGRTGTYEQYF.

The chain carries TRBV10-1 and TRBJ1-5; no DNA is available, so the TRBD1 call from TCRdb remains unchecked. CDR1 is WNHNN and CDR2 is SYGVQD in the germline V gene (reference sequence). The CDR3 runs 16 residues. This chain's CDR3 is CASSDRDRHYNQPQHF.

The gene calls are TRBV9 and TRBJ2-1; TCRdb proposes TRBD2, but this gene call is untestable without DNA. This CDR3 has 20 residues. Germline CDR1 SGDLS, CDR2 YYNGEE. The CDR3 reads CASSTMSSTSGGAFGNEQFF.

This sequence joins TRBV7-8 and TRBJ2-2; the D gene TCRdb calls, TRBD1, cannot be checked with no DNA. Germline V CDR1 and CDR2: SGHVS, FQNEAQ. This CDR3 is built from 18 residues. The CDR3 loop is CASSRILPGQGAAGELFF.

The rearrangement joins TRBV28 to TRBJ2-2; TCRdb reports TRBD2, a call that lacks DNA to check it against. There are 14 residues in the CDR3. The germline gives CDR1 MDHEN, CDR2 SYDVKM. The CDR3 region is CASSPAGYTGELFF. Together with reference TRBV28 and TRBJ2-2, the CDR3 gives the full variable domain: DVKVTQSSRYLVKRTGEKVFLECVQDMDHENMFWYRQDPGLGLRLIYFSYDVKMKEKGDIPEGYSVSREKKERFSLILESASTNQTSMYLCASSPAGYTGELFFGEGSRLTVL.

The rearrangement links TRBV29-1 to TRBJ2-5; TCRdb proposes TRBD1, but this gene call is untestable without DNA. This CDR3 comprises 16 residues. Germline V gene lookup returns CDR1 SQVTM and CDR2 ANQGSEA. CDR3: CSVENPLGSSVETQYF.

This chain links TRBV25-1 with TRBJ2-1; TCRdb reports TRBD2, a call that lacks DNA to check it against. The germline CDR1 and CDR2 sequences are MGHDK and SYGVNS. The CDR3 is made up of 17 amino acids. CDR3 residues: CASSEYKRLAGPGEQFF.